This TCR beta chain was sequenced in a study of blood T cell repertoires in COVID-19. The overall study: Samples representing acute and convalescent COVID-19 were sourced from the United States, Italy and Spain. T cells, B-cell-depleted T cells, or PBMCs supplied cDNA or gDNA.

The Seattle patients joined while their infection was active and were tracked longitudinally afterward. Germline loops: CDR1 SGHRS, CDR2 YFSETQ. J lost 7 bases, V lost 8 bases, and 13 bases had no gene match. This CDR3 has 14 residues. Repertoires were generated with immunoSEQ multiplex PCR, while TCRdb's copy carries only in-frame clones and drops some. The data show roughly 500,000 clones, roughly 89% seen once. The TCR sequence derives from a man younger than 35 with COVID-19, enrolled during active disease. The sample taken for sequencing was peripheral blood. The chain employs TRBV5-1 and TRBJ1-1; 8 positions agree with TRBD1. For the CDR3, the DNA is TGCGCCAGTCGGACCCAGGGGGCGGACCTTGAAGCTTTCTTT. This encodes CASRTQGADLEAFF.